This TCR beta chain was retrieved from a study of OX40 agonist ivuxolimab in advanced cancers. About the study: In this cohort, patients received ivuxolimab, an agonistic anti-OX40 (CD134) antibody.

In germline, CDR1 is ENHRY, CDR2 SYGVKD. Trimming removed 11 bases at V and 0 bases at J, with 13 bases between. This CDR3 spans 14 amino acids. The table came from immunoSEQ multiplex PCR; TCRdb's copy has only in-frame clones and leaves some out. The table has under 90,000 clones, roughly 91% seen once. The sequence was collected from an adult with an advanced solid tumor such as melanoma, head and neck, liver or kidney cancer. This chain connects TRBV10-3 to TRBJ2-2, with D possibly matching TRBD2 (5 bases). The specimen was CD4+ or CD8+ T cells sorted from blood, collected in a trial of the OX40 agonist ivuxolimab. CDR3 sequence reads: CAAKWETNTGELFF. CDR3 DNA: TGTGCCGCGAAATGGGAGACGAACACCGGGGAGCTGTTTTTT.